This passage covers 21 T cell receptor beta chains from one sample sequenced in a study of CD8+ T cells in alopecia areata. Extraction and reverse transcription of RNA yielded cDNA as the sequencing template. Profiling relied on immunoSEQ multiplex PCR, and the TCRdb table lists in-frame clones only, not all of them. The table has 50,000 to 70,000 clones, 40% to 50% seen once. Source material: NKG2D-low CD8+ T cells sorted from blood. The receptors derive from a human donor with alopecia areata.

The chain carries TRBV7-2 and TRBJ2-5, with 8 bases identical to TRBD2. CDR1 and CDR2 from the germline V gene are SGHTA and FQGNSA. The V gene end was trimmed by 4 bases and the J gene end by 4 bases; junction bases not matched to a gene: 8. This CDR3 comprises 15 residues. CDR3 loop: CASSSSGLAGETQYF. Written as DNA, the CDR3 is TGTGCCAGCAGCTCCTCGGGGCTAGCGGGAGAGACCCAGTACTTC.

This clone has a handful of counts. CDR3 sequence reads: CASSTGQGDDEQYF. The CDR3 coding sequence is TGTGCCAGTAGTACGGGACAGGGGGACGACGAGCAGTACTTC. This chain joins TRBV19 and TRBJ2-7; TRBD1 aligns across 11 bases. Germline loops: CDR1 LNHDA, CDR2 SQIVND (reference sequence). This CDR3 has 14 residues. With V trimmed by 4 bases and J by 5 bases, 4 bases remained unmatched.

In nucleotides, the CDR3 is TGTGCCAGCTCACCACCACAAAGGAACACTGAAGCTTTCTTT. This sequence encodes CASSPPQRNTEAFF. This chain uses TRBV18 with TRBJ1-1; D is unresolved. From germline, CDR1 is KGHSH and CDR2 LQKENI. V lost 0 bases to trimming and J lost 1 base, with 6 bases between them. The CDR3 totals 14 residues.

The rearrangement links TRBV29-1 to TRBJ2-7; D possibly corresponds to TRBD2 (6 bases). The V gene lost 1 base and the J gene lost 2 bases, with 12 bases spanning the gap. CDR1 is SQVTM and CDR2 is ANQGSEA in the germline V gene. The CDR3 has 14 residues. CDR3 coding DNA: TGCAGCGTTGAAGTGGGGACTCAGACCTACGAGCAGTACTTC. As protein: CSVEVGTQTYEQYF.

The chain employs TRBV6-6 and TRBJ2-7; no firm D call. Per germline, CDR1 MNHNY and CDR2 SVGAGI (reference sequence). The CDR3 is made up of 11 amino acids. V lost 5 bases to trimming and J lost 0 bases, with 2 bases between them. CDR3 in amino acids: CASSVSYEQYF. The CDR3, as DNA: TGTGCCAGCAGTGTCTCCTACGAGCAGTACTTC.

This rearrangement joins TRBV5-4 to TRBJ2-7; 11 bases line up with TRBD1. The CDR3 is made up of 14 amino acids. Germline trimming cut 4 bases from V and 6 bases from J; bases unmatched to any gene: 6. Per germline, CDR1 SGHNT and CDR2 YYREEE (reference sequence). The CDR3 is CASSGEDRGPEQYF. The CDR3 nucleotides read TGTGCCAGCAGCGGGGAGGACAGGGGGCCCGAGCAGTACTTC.

The chain has TRBV29-1 and TRBJ1-4; D is undetermined. The CDR3 is 13 residues long. Per germline, CDR1 SQVTM and CDR2 ANQGSEA. V was clipped by 5 bases and J by 7 bases, with 14 bases between them. In nucleotides, the CDR3 is TGCAGCGTTTGGTCCCTTAGAGGTGAAAAACTGTTTTTT. Amino acid sequence: CSVWSLRGEKLFF.

V gene TRBV30 combines with J gene TRBJ2-3; TRBD1 matches at 7 bases. After removal of 8 bases from V and 2 bases from J, the junction contained 7 bases not matched to a gene. Germline V lookup: CDR1 GTSNPN, CDR2 SVGIG (reference sequence). CDR3 length: 13 residues. The DNA of the CDR3 is TGTGCCGGCCGGGACAGAAACACAGATACGCAGTATTTT. Translation gives CAGRDRNTDTQYF.

The chain combines TRBV30 with TRBJ2-7; no firm D call. V was trimmed by 5 bases and J by 2 bases, leaving 19 bases between them. This CDR3 is built from 15 residues. Germline assignment: CDR1 GTSNPN and CDR2 SVGIG (reference sequence). The CDR3 is CAWVAAPPLPYEQYF. Here the CDR3 DNA reads TGTGCCTGGGTGGCGGCCCCCCCTTTACCCTACGAGCAGTACTTC.

This chain uses TRBV28 with TRBJ1-1; tentatively, D is TRBD1 (5 bases). CDR3 length: 16 amino acids. The V gene's germline CDR1 is MDHEN and CDR2 SYDVKM. V was shortened by 4 bases and J by 1 base, with 16 bases between the two germline ends. CDR3: CASSSPRRGRNTEAFF. CDR3 coding DNA: TGTGCCAGCAGTTCCCCCCGTAGGGGCAGGAACACTGAAGCTTTCTTT. Filled out from reference TRBV28 and TRBJ1-1, the complete variable domain reads DVKVTQSSRYLVKRTGEKVFLECVQDMDHENMFWYRQDPGLGLRLIYFSYDVKMKEKGDIPEGYSVSREKKERFSLILESASTNQTSMYLCASSSPRRGRNTEAFFGQGTRLTVV.

CDR3 sequence: CASSYPGQGKSEAFF. The DNA of the CDR3 is TGTGCCAGCAGTTATCCGGGACAGGGAAAATCTGAAGCTTTCTTT. The V and J genes are TRBV2 and TRBJ1-1; 9 bases align to TRBD1. This CDR3 contains 15 residues. The germline CDR1 and CDR2 sequences are SNHLY and FYNNEI. After removal of 5 bases from V and 6 bases from J, the junction contained 10 bases not matched to a gene.

This chain joins TRBV27 and TRBJ2-7; no clear D. V dropped 8 bases and J dropped 0 bases, with 11 bases sitting between them. The CDR3 runs to 13 residues. The germline V gene has CDR1 MNHEY and CDR2 SMNVEV (reference sequence). The CDR3 nucleotides are TGTGCCAGCGGGCTCAGGCGCTCCTACGAGCAGTACTTC. Amino acids: CASGLRRSYEQYF.

A few counts support this clone. V usage is TRBV4-1 and J usage is TRBJ2-7; tentatively, D is TRBD1 (5 bases). V gave up 0 bases and J gave up 2 bases, with 14 bases separating them. Germline V gives CDR1 MGHRA, CDR2 YSYEKL. This CDR3 comprises 16 residues. The CDR3 region has the DNA TGCGCCAGCAGCCAAGAAGGCCAGGGCCTCGCCTACGAGCAGTACTTC. It codes for CASSQEGQGLAYEQYF.

In its sample, this clone was seen a few times. The V gene is TRBV5-1, the J gene TRBJ2-3; possibly TRBD2 for D (5 bases). Trimming took off 3 bases at V and 3 bases at J, with 29 bases between the two ends. The CDR3 extends over 20 amino acids. Looked up from germline, CDR1 is SGHRS and CDR2 is YFSETQ. The CDR3 nucleotides read TGCGCCAGCAGCTCTGAGGTGCCGCTACTAGAGGAATTTCCAACAGATACGCAGTATTTT. Protein: CASSSEVPLLEEFPTDTQYF. Full variable domain (remainder filled in from reference TRBV5-1 and TRBJ2-3): KAGVTQTPRYLIKTRGQQVTLSCSPISGHRSVSWYQQTPGQGLQFLFEYFSETQRNKGNFPGRFSGRQFSNSRSEMNVSTLELGDSALYLCASSSEVPLLEEFPTDTQYFGPGTRLTVL.

The V and J genes are TRBV5-4 and TRBJ2-3, with D uncertain. Germline values: CDR1 SGHNT, CDR2 YYREEE (reference sequence). V dropped 4 bases and J dropped 4 bases, with 7 bases sitting between them. The CDR3 consists of 12 residues. This CDR3 reads CASSPTPDTQYF. The CDR3 DNA is TGTGCCAGCAGCCCAACCCCAGATACGCAGTATTTT.

This clone was seen a few times. The chain joins TRBV28 to TRBJ2-6; D may be TRBD1 (6 bases). CDR1 is MDHEN, CDR2 SYDVKM, per germline. The CDR3 runs 12 residues. Trimming took 8 bases from V and 4 from J, leaving 6 bases between them. The CDR3 reads CASGTGANVLTF. The CDR3 region has the DNA TGTGCCAGCGGGACAGGGGCCAACGTCCTGACTTTC. The full variable domain, with the rest looked up from reference TRBV28 and TRBJ2-6, is DVKVTQSSRYLVKRTGEKVFLECVQDMDHENMFWYRQDPGLGLRLIYFSYDVKMKEKGDIPEGYSVSREKKERFSLILESASTNQTSMYLCASGTGANVLTFGAGSRLTVL.

This clone was seen a handful of times. The chain recombines TRBV25-1 with TRBJ2-5, with D possibly being TRBD2 (5 bases). This CDR3 region has 13 residues. Trimming took 8 bases from V and 5 from J, leaving 15 bases between them. CDR1 is MGHDK and CDR2 is SYGVNS in the germline V gene. The CDR3 DNA follows: TGTGCCAGCTCCCGAGAGGGTAGCGAGACCCAGTACTTC. Translated, it gives CASSREGSETQYF.

This clone was seen more than once but under ten times. V is TRBV29-1 and J is TRBJ2-1; D remains ambiguous. The germline V and J ends were trimmed by 3 bases and 4 bases, with 13 bases remaining between them. The CDR3 contains 14 residues. In germline, CDR1 is SQVTM, CDR2 ANQGSEA. The CDR3 reads CSVEGIGRYNEQFF. CDR3 DNA: TGCAGCGTTGAGGGAATAGGGCGGTACAATGAGCAGTTCTTC.

This clone was observed a handful of times. This sequence joins TRBV29-1 and TRBJ1-1; a possible D gene is TRBD1 (5 bases). Trimming removed 1 base from V and 1 base from J, with 7 bases in between. The CDR3 is 13 amino acids. Germline V gives CDR1 SQVTM, CDR2 ANQGSEA. The CDR3 loop reads CSVEGGQNTEAFF. CDR3 nucleotide sequence: TGCAGCGTTGAAGGCGGACAGAACACTGAAGCTTTCTTT. The full variable domain, rest sourced from reference TRBV29-1 and TRBJ1-1, is SAVISQKPSRDICQRGTSLTIQCQVDSQVTMMFWYRQQPGQSLTLIATANQGSEATYESGFVIDKFPISRPNLTFSTLTVSNMSPEDSSIYLCSVEGGQNTEAFFGQGTRLTVV.

The chain combines TRBV5-8 with TRBJ2-3; 8 positions agree with TRBD1. The CDR3 loop spans 15 amino acids. The V and J ends lost 4 bases and 3 bases, in that order; junction bases with no gene match: 7. CDR1 and CDR2 (germline): SGHTS, YDEGEE. Here the CDR3 reads CASSGTGGRTDTQYF. The CDR3 DNA reads as TGTGCCAGCAGCGGGACAGGTGGAAGGACAGATACGCAGTATTTT.

This clone turned up a few times. This rearrangement joins TRBV7-9 to TRBJ2-3; D unresolved. Germline V gene data show CDR1 as SEHNR and CDR2 as FQNEAQ (reference sequence). This CDR3 spans 10 amino acids. Trimming removed 7 bases from V and 6 bases from J, with 5 bases in between. CDR3 residues: CASKMDTQYF. CDR3 DNA sequence: TGTGCCAGCAAGATGGATACGCAGTATTTT.